The rows below give T cell receptor beta chains drawn from one sample of a study of T-cell reconstitution after alpha-beta-depleted transplantation in children. TCRdb reanalysed the PCR reads using MiXCR and keeps one entry per CDR3 protein. Found here are about 980,000 distinct CDR3 sequences, 25% to 30% of them singletons; the top ten hold roughly 31%. This sample comprised PBMCs, mostly from graft donor cells, obtained 360 days after TCRalphabeta/CD19-depleted stem cell transplant. The receptors here all came from a boy less than two years old who had a stem cell transplant for SCID, so the T cells may come from the graft donor. The CDR3 runs from the conserved cysteine through the conserved F or W. The D gene is left open where the match is weak. The size field is filled for only some rows; it gives once, few, many or a size class.

>NA|TRBJ1-2|NA|TRBV7-9
CASRLDRWNYGYTF
TGTGCCAGCAGACTCGACAGGTGGAACTATGGCTACACCTTC
>NA|TRBJ2-5|TRBD2|TRBV12-3/TRBV12-4
CASSLSGGRPKETQYF
TGTGCCAGCAGTTTAAGCGGGGGGCGACCCAAAGAGACCCAGTACTTC
>NA|TRBJ2-2|TRBD1|TRBV6-1
CASSRGQKKSGELFF
TGTGCCAGCAGTCGGGGACAGAAAAAATCCGGGGAGCTGTTTTTT
>NA|TRBJ2-7|NA|TRBV4-2
CASSQDGGFDEQYF
TGTGCCAGCAGCCAAGATGGGGGCTTCGATGAGCAGTACTTC
>NA|TRBJ2-6|NA|TRBV12-3/TRBV12-4
CASSFRAGTLTGANVLTF
TGTGCCAGCAGTTTTCGGGCAGGGACCCTTACTGGGGCCAACGTCCTGACTTTC
>many|TRBJ2-7|TRBD2|TRBV6-5
CASSLTSAYYEQYF
TGTGCCAGCAGCCTGACTAGCGCCTACTACGAGCAGTACTTC
>NA|TRBJ2-1|TRBD1|TRBV15
CATSRYRTGVGNEQFF
TGTGCCACCAGCAGATACAGGACAGGGGTGGGGAATGAGCAGTTCTTC
>NA|TRBJ2-6|NA|TRBV5-1
CASSGRVDLTSGANVLTF
TGCGCCAGCAGTGGCCGGGTCGACTTGACCTCTGGGGCCAACGTCCTGACTTTC
>few|TRBJ2-5|NA|TRBV20-1
CSASLGGRGETQYF
TGCAGTGCTAGTTTGGGGGGGCGCGGGGAGACCCAGTACTTC
>NA|TRBJ2-1|NA|TRBV20-1
CSATTGTAYNEQFF
TGCAGTGCGACAACCGGGACGGCATACAATGAGCAGTTCTTC
>NA|TRBJ2-5|NA|TRBV20-1
CSARSHRDYQETQYF
TGCAGTGCTAGATCCCACCGGGACTACCAAGAGACCCAGTACTTC
>NA|TRBJ2-3|NA|TRBV6-1
CASLGGSDTRTQYF
TGTGCCAGCTTAGGGGGGTCGGATACACGGACCCAGTATTTT
>NA|TRBJ2-4|TRBD1|TRBV11-3
CASSSYRGLLAKNIQYF
TGTGCCAGCAGCTCTTACAGGGGCCTCCTAGCCAAAAACATTCAGTACTTC
>many|TRBJ1-1|NA|TRBV2
CASSVSGFTEAFF
TGTGCCAGCAGTGTTTCAGGGTTCACTGAAGCTTTCTTT
>NA|TRBJ2-7|NA|TRBV7-9
CASSLGGDTVYEQYF
TGTGCCAGCAGCTTAGGAGGGGATACCGTCTACGAGCAGTACTTC
>many|TRBJ1-1|TRBD1|TRBV10-3
CAISESGTGTTEAFF
TGTGCCATCAGTGAGTCGGGGACAGGGACCACTGAAGCTTTCTTT
>NA|TRBJ1-5|NA|TRBV9
CASSVGTSNQPQHF
TGTGCCAGCAGCGTAGGGACGAGTAATCAGCCCCAGCATTTT
>few|TRBJ2-3|NA|TRBV5-1
CASSLTGLVSTDTQYF
TGCGCCAGCAGCTTGACGGGACTGGTGAGCACAGATACGCAGTATTTT
>few|TRBJ1-3|NA|TRBV6-1
CASNGDTIYF
TGTGCCAGCAACGGGGACACCATATATTTT
>NA|TRBJ2-7|NA|TRBV4-1
CASSQEAVAGRSYEQYF
TGCGCCAGCAGCCAAGAGGCGGTGGCAGGGAGGTCCTACGAGCAGTACTTC
>NA|TRBJ2-7|NA|TRBV6-2/TRBV6-3
CASSSGRGSHSYEQYF
TGTGCCAGCAGTTCGGGTCGAGGTAGCCACTCCTACGAGCAGTACTTC
>once|TRBJ1-1|NA|TRBV7-1
CASSPESGPAIEAFF
TGTGCCAGCAGCCCCGAATCAGGGCCAGCCATAGAAGCTTTCTTT
>NA|TRBJ2-1|TRBD2|TRBV28
CASSTGLAAPSSYNEQFF
TGTGCCAGCAGTACGGGACTAGCGGCCCCGAGCTCCTACAATGAGCAGTTCTTC
>NA|TRBJ1-1|NA|TRBV12-3/TRBV12-4
CASIKGPPYSEAFF
TGTGCCAGCATCAAGGGGCCCCCTTACAGTGAAGCTTTCTTT
>NA|TRBJ1-1|NA|TRBV5-1
CASSLSSGQPNTEAFF
TGCGCCAGCAGCTTGTCGTCCGGACAGCCGAACACTGAAGCTTTCTTT
>few|TRBJ2-2|NA|TRBV11-2
CASSLDPNGALFF
TGTGCCAGCAGCTTAGATCCGAATGGGGCGCTGTTTTTT
>few|TRBJ2-2|TRBD2|TRBV4-2
CASSQDPRLAGGKTGELFF
TGTGCCAGCAGCCAAGATCCCCGCCTAGCGGGGGGAAAGACCGGGGAGCTGTTTTTT
>few|TRBJ2-1|TRBD2|TRBV11-2
CASSHRGYSGGSSAYNEQFF
TGTGCCAGCAGCCACAGGGGGTATAGCGGGGGGTCTTCCGCCTACAATGAGCAGTTCTTC
>few|TRBJ2-7|NA|TRBV12-3/TRBV12-4
CASSLRGAPSYEQYF
TGTGCCAGCAGTCTCCGAGGGGCCCCCTCCTACGAGCAGTACTTC
>NA|TRBJ2-3|TRBD2|TRBV9
CASSDSGIAGGSRYF
TGTGCCAGCAGCGATAGCGGTATAGCCGGGGGGTCTCGGTATTTT
>once|TRBJ2-7|NA|TRBV12-3/TRBV12-4
CASSFSGVRSYEQYF
TGTGCCAGCAGTTTCTCGGGGGTCAGGTCCTACGAGCAGTACTTC
>NA|TRBJ2-7|TRBD1|TRBV5-1
CASRRTGPYEQYF
TGCGCCAGCAGGAGGACAGGGCCCTACGAGCAGTACTTC
>few|TRBJ1-1|NA|TRBV7-8
CASSFQAPNTEAFF
TGTGCCAGCAGCTTCCAGGCCCCGAACACTGAAGCTTTCTTT
>few|TRBJ1-2|NA|TRBV12-3/TRBV12-4
CASSLIGSYGYTF
TGTGCCAGCAGTTTAATCGGCAGCTATGGCTACACCTTC
>NA|TRBJ1-2|NA|TRBV9
CASSVSTGFFGYTF
TGTGCCAGCAGCGTGTCTACAGGGTTCTTTGGCTACACCTTC
>NA|TRBJ1-2|NA|TRBV6-5
CASSYSKEVLTAGYTF
TGTGCCAGCAGTTACTCGAAAGAAGTTCTTACGGCCGGCTACACCTTC
>few|TRBJ2-1|TRBD2|TRBV6-5
CASSYSISGGRPGNEQFF
TGTGCCAGCAGTTACTCGATCTCGGGGGGACGGCCAGGGAATGAGCAGTTCTTC
>NA|TRBJ1-1|NA|TRBV29-1
CSVSRGNTEAFF
TGCAGCGTTAGCCGTGGGAACACTGAAGCTTTCTTT
>few|TRBJ2-2|NA|TRBV5-1
CASSLGPKTGELFF
TGCGCCAGCAGCTTGGGGCCAAAGACCGGGGAGCTGTTTTTT
>NA|TRBJ2-5|NA|TRBV15
CATSKGLPGETQYF
TGTGCCACCAGCAAGGGGCTCCCCGGGGAGACCCAGTACTTC
>NA|TRBJ2-7|TRBD2|TRBV27
CASSPTAGGYEQYF
TGTGCCAGCAGTCCCACAGCGGGGGGGTACGAGCAGTACTTC
>few|TRBJ2-2|TRBD1|TRBV7-9
CASSSRQGASGELFF
TGTGCCAGCAGCTCTAGACAGGGAGCGTCCGGGGAGCTGTTTTTT
>NA|TRBJ2-2|NA|TRBV4-3
CASSQGSVGGGTGELFF
TGCGCCAGCAGCCAAGGCTCTGTCGGGGGAGGTACCGGGGAGCTGTTTTTT
>NA|TRBJ2-2|NA|TRBV3-1
CASSQGRVGLSTGELFF
TGTGCCAGCAGCCAGGGTAGAGTAGGGTTGAGCACCGGGGAGCTGTTTTTT
>NA|TRBJ2-3|NA|TRBV4-1
CASSQLTSRTDTQYF
TGCGCCAGCAGCCAATTAACTAGCCGTACAGATACGCAGTATTTT
>NA|TRBJ1-1|NA|TRBV29-1
CSVLTGWRSTEAFF
TGCAGCGTTCTTACAGGGTGGAGAAGCACTGAAGCTTTCTTT
>NA|TRBJ2-3|NA|TRBV15
CATSRDSGTDTDTQYF
TGTGCCACCAGCAGAGACTCCGGGACCGACACAGATACGCAGTATTTT
>NA|TRBJ2-6|TRBD2|TRBV9
CASSVNSGGDRSGANVLTF
TGTGCCAGCAGCGTAAATAGCGGGGGGGACAGGTCTGGGGCCAACGTCCTGACTTTC
>few|TRBJ1-2|NA|TRBV6-1
CASMGKGSSNYGYTF
TGTGCCAGCATGGGGAAAGGCAGTTCTAACTATGGCTACACCTTC
>NA|TRBJ2-5|NA|TRBV5-1
CASSPRGRGYQETQYF
TGCGCCAGCAGTCCTCGGGGTCGCGGCTACCAAGAGACCCAGTACTTC
>few|TRBJ2-1|NA|TRBV5-1
CASSLGLGYNEQFF
TGCGCCAGCAGCTTGGGCCTCGGTTACAATGAGCAGTTCTTC
>few|TRBJ1-6|NA|TRBV6-5
CASSYSFGTTNSPLHF
TGTGCCAGCAGTTACTCGTTCGGGACTACAAATTCACCCCTCCACTTT
>NA|TRBJ2-7|TRBD2|TRBV5-1
CASSLGGSGVYYEQYF
TGCGCCAGCAGCTTGGGGGGTAGCGGGGTCTACTACGAGCAGTACTTC
>NA|TRBJ2-3|NA|TRBV28
CASSRRGGVSTDTQYF
TGTGCCAGCAGCCGACGTGGAGGAGTGAGCACAGATACGCAGTATTTT
>few|TRBJ1-1|NA|TRBV12-3/TRBV12-4
CASSFGTWGSRAEAFF
TGTGCCAGCAGTTTTGGGACGTGGGGAAGTAGGGCTGAAGCTTTCTTT
>NA|TRBJ2-1|NA|TRBV29-1
CSVDTTFGNEQFF
TGCAGCGTTGACACAACCTTCGGGAATGAGCAGTTCTTC
>few|TRBJ2-3|NA|TRBV5-1
CASSLGPGAADTQYF
TGCGCCAGCAGCTTGGGTCCGGGGGCAGCAGATACGCAGTATTTT
>few|TRBJ1-1|NA|TRBV2
CATSPFKPGTEAFF
TGTGCCACCAGCCCCTTCAAACCGGGCACTGAAGCTTTCTTT